This is a list of T cell receptor beta chains from one sample in a study of beta chain features in type 1 diabetes. Using immunoSEQ multiplex PCR, the repertoire was profiled, and TCRdb retains in-frame clones only, with some absent. The table includes tens of thousands of clones, about 50% detected once. The sequencing sample was made of Tregs from blood. These receptors all stem from a middle-aged woman with type 1 diabetes. CDR3s include the opening cysteine and the closing phenylalanine or tryptophan. A D gene is named only where the DNA matches it firmly. Clone size appears in some rows only: once, few, many, or a class for an expanded clone.

abundance	j_gene	v_gene	d_gene	CDR3aa	CDR3nt
.	TRBJ1-6	TRBV7-2	TRBD1	CASRPPGQGNSPLHF	TGTGCCAGCAGACCCCCGGGACAGGGTAATTCACCCCTCCACTTT
.	TRBJ1-2	TRBV28	TRBD1	CASSLSGQAAGGYTF	TGTGCCAGCAGTTTATCTGGACAGGCTGCGGGTGGCTACACCTTC
once	TRBJ1-6	TRBV13	.	CASSSRTLLNSPLHF	TGTGCCAGCAGTTCAAGAACCCTATTAAATTCACCCCTCCACTTT
.	TRBJ2-3	TRBV10-3	.	CAISESASSGADTQYF	TGTGCCATCAGTGAGTCCGCTAGCAGTGGAGCAGATACGCAGTATTTT
.	TRBJ2-7	TRBV5-6	TRBD1	CASRGPGQGSEQYF	TGTGCCAGCAGGGGACCGGGACAGGGATCCGAGCAGTACTTC
.	TRBJ1-2	TRBV6-5	TRBD1	CASSYPDRVGYTF	TGTGCCAGCAGTTACCCTGACAGGGTTGGCTACACCTTC
.	TRBJ1-5	TRBV7-8	.	CASSSLNQPQHF	TGTGCCAGCAGCTCCCTAAATCAGCCCCAGCATTTT
.	TRBJ2-1	TRBV27	TRBD2	CASRRAGASSYNEQFF	TGTGCCAGCAGACGAGCGGGAGCTAGTTCCTACAATGAGCAGTTCTTC
once	TRBJ2-5	TRBV9	TRBD1	CASSVRQGRQETQYF	TGTGCCAGCAGCGTACGACAGGGGCGTCAAGAGACCCAGTACTTC
.	TRBJ1-1	TRBV14	.	CASSQGGNTEAFF	TGTGCCAGCAGCCAAGGCGGGAACACTGAAGCTTTCTTT
.	TRBJ1-1	TRBV7-2	.	CASSLDNSRRTEAFF	TGTGCCAGCAGCTTAGATAACAGCCGAAGGACTGAAGCTTTCTTT
.	TRBJ1-1	TRBV9	TRBD1	CASSRTWDRGRTEAFF	TGTGCCAGCAGCCGGACCTGGGACAGGGGACGCACTGAAGCTTTCTTT
.	TRBJ2-7	TRBV28	.	CASTQRTHSYEQYF	TGTGCCAGCACCCAGCGCACCCACTCCTACGAGCAGTACTTC
.	TRBJ2-1	TRBV10-3	TRBD2	CAISVRAGGGEQFF	TGTGCCATCAGCGTACGAGCGGGAGGAGGTGAGCAGTTCTTC
few	TRBJ1-2	TRBV28	.	CASSLFGQDGDGYTF	TGTGCCAGCAGTTTATTCGGCCAGGACGGGGATGGCTACACCTTC
.	TRBJ1-2	TRBV6-5	.	CASSYSGVGEGYTF	TGTGCCAGCAGTTACTCCGGGGTCGGAGAGGGCTACACCTTC
.	TRBJ2-5	TRBV7-9	TRBD1	CASSQTGGETQYF	TGTGCCAGCAGCCAGACAGGGGGAGAGACCCAGTACTTC
few	TRBJ2-1	TRBV6-5	TRBD2	CASSYSGSGGGDEQFF	TGTGCCAGCAGTTACTCTGGGAGCGGGGGGGGCGATGAGCAGTTCTTC
.	TRBJ2-1	TRBV9	TRBD1	CASSVRDSYNEQFF	TGTGCCAGCAGCGTACGGGACAGCTACAATGAGCAGTTCTTC
.	TRBJ2-7	TRBV28	TRBD1	CASSLIRTGSTYEQYF	TGTGCCAGCAGCCTCATCCGGACAGGGTCTACCTACGAGCAGTACTTC
.	TRBJ2-5	TRBV19	.	CASSITVSRGETQYF	TGTGCCAGTAGTATAACGGTTTCTCGGGGGGAGACCCAGTACTTC
few	TRBJ2-1	TRBV7-2	TRBD1	CASSLTGQGYDNEQFF	TGTGCCAGCAGCTTAACGGGACAGGGCTACGACAATGAGCAGTTCTTC
few	TRBJ2-1	TRBV5-6	TRBD2	CASSLFSGGRYNEQFF	TGTGCCAGCAGCCTTTTTAGCGGGGGTCGGTACAATGAGCAGTTCTTC
few	TRBJ2-7	TRBV7-2	TRBD1	CASSLTGQGPYEQYF	TGTGCCAGCAGCCTGACGGGACAGGGACCCTACGAGCAGTACTTC
few	TRBJ1-5	TRBV5-6	.	CASSLYEGSNQPQHF	TGTGCCAGCAGCTTGTATGAGGGCAGCAATCAGCCCCAGCATTTT
few	TRBJ2-7	TRBV7-2	.	CASSPRQDEQYF	TGTGCCAGCAGCCCCCGACAGGACGAGCAGTACTTC
.	TRBJ2-2	TRBV2	.	CASSGSSLGTGELFF	TGTGCCAGCAGTGGGAGTAGCTTGGGCACCGGGGAGCTGTTTTTT
.	TRBJ2-2	TRBV5-1	TRBD1	CASSLGTGSLGTGELFF	TGCGCCAGCAGCTTGGGGACAGGGAGTTTAGGCACCGGGGAGCTGTTTTTT
few	TRBJ2-1	TRBV4-2	TRBD2	CASSQRTRAVGEQFF	TGTGCCAGCAGCCAAAGGACTAGGGCCGTCGGTGAGCAGTTCTTC
few	TRBJ1-1	TRBV28	TRBD1	CASNGQASTEAFF	TGTGCCAGCAACGGACAGGCGAGCACTGAAGCTTTCTTT
.	TRBJ2-1	TRBV14	.	CASSQVNSANEQFF	TGTGCCAGCAGCCAAGTCAACAGTGCGAATGAGCAGTTCTTC
.	TRBJ2-1	TRBV27	.	CASGWRDGEQFF	TGTGCCAGCGGGTGGAGGGACGGTGAGCAGTTCTTC
.	TRBJ1-5	TRBV6-6	.	CASSYPGGSDNQPQHF	TGTGCCAGCAGTTACCCCGGAGGCAGCGACAATCAGCCCCAGCATTTT
.	TRBJ2-2	TRBV7-9	TRBD1	CASSPPRQGNTGELFF	TGTGCCAGCAGCCCCCCCCGACAGGGGAACACCGGGGAGCTGTTTTTT
.	TRBJ2-1	TRBV29-1	TRBD1	CSVARDRLGEQFF	TGCAGCGTTGCAAGGGACAGGTTGGGCGAGCAGTTCTTC
.	TRBJ1-5	TRBV4-3	TRBD1	CASSRDRDQPQHF	TGCGCCAGCAGCCGGGACAGGGACCAGCCCCAGCATTTT